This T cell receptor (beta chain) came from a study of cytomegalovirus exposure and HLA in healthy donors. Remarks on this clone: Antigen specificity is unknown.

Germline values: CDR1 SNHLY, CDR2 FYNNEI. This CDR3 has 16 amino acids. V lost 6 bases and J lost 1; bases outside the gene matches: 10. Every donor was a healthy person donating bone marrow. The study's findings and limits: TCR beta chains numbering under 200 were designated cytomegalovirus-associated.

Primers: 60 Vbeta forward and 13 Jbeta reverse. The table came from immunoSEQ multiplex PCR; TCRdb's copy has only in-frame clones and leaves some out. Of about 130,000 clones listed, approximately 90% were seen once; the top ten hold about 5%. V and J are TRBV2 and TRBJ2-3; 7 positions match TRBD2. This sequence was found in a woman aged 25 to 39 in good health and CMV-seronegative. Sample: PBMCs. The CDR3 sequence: CASSPGGGSRTDTQYF. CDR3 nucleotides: TGTGCCAGCAGCCCGGGCGGGGGTTCTCGCACAGATACGCAGTATTTT.